The subject of this entry is one T cell receptor beta chain. The antigen remains undetermined. The data stem from a study of radiotherapy plus CTLA-4 blockade in lung cancer. Notes on the study in general: Per reports, early blood T cell clone dynamics, plus interferon-beta, forecast response most strongly. Clones derived from tumor TCRs expanded in blood after radiotherapy plus ipilimumab.

Method: immunoSEQ multiplex PCR; TCRdb's copy keeps in-frame clones and lacks some. The sample comprises roughly 60,000 clones, less than 85% of which are singletons, and around 3% rests with the top ten. The length of the CDR3 is 16 residues. Trimming cost V 4 bases and J 1 base, with 14 bases left between them. Germline CDR1 reads LNHDA; CDR2 reads SQIVND (reference sequence). The chain employs TRBV19 and TRBJ1-3; TRBD1 might be the D (5 bases). Sequencing was performed on peripheral blood, taken from a patient treated with radiotherapy plus ipilimumab. The clonotype was recovered from a human donor with non-small cell lung cancer who had a complete response to radiotherapy plus ipilimumab. CDR3 sequence (DNA): TGTGCCAGTAGTAGAGTGCAGGGTTTGTCTGGAAACACCATATATTTT. This encodes CASSRVQGLSGNTIYF.